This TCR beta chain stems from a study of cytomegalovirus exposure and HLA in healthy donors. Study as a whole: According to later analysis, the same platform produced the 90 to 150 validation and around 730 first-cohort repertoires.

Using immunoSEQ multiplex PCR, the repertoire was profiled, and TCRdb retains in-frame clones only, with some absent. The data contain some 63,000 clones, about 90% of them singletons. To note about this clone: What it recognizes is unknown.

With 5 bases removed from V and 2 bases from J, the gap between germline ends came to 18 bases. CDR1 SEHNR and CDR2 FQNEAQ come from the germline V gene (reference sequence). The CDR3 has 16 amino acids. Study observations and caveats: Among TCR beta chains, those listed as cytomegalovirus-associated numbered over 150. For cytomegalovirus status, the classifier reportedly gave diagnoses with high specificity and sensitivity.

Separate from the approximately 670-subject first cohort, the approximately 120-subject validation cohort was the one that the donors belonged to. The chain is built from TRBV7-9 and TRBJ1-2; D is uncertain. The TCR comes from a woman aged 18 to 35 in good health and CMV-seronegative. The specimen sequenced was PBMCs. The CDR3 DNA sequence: TGTGCCAGCAGCGCCAGCCTAAGGCAGGTGAACTATGGCTACACCTTC. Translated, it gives CASSASLRQVNYGYTF.